These 32 T cell receptor beta chains share one sample of origin, sequenced in a study of regulatory T cells in long-lasting Graves disease. Documented time point: persistent/refractory GD, antithyroid drugs over 5 years with positive TRAb. The TCR library was made from RNA that had been extracted from PBMCs in TRIzol. For TCR beta, libraries came from iRepertoire HTBI primers and Arm-PCR of CDR3 regions. TCRdb re-called the multiplex PCR reads with MiXCR, one entry per CDR3 protein. In the table there are more than 350,000 distinct CDR3 sequences, around 20% of which are singletons. Sample: peripheral blood mononuclear cells (PBMCs), taken when the disease was refractory, from a patient treated with antithyroid drugs. These receptor sequences come from a female donor with Graves disease.

This clonotype was seen ten or more times. This CDR3 reads CATSGRGSAQETQYF. Here the CDR3 DNA reads TGTGCCACCTCTGGAAGGGGGAGTGCACAAGAGACCCAGTACTTC. This chain links TRBV24-1 with TRBJ2-5; perhaps TRBD1 as D (6 bases). The CDR3 length is 15 residues. Germline values: CDR1 KGHDR, CDR2 SFDVKD. V lost 9 bases and J lost 2, with 18 bases in between.

This clonotype was seen ten or more times. The V and J genes are TRBV6-2 or TRBV6-3 and TRBJ2-2; unclear D gene. Looked up from germline, CDR1 is MNHEY and CDR2 is SVGEGT. The CDR3 loop spans 14 amino acids. Trimming shortened V by 5 bases and J by 2 bases, and 9 bases separated the two germline ends. CDR3 in amino acids: CASSKDRNTGELFF. CDR3 nucleotides: TGTGCCAGCAGTAAGGACCGTAACACCGGGGAGCTGTTTTTT.

On this clonotype itself: A read error may explain this, as a much larger clone is one base away. The chain carries TRBV2 and TRBJ2-7, with a possible D match to TRBD1 (6 bases). Looked up from germline, CDR1 is SNHLY and CDR2 is FYNNEI. The CDR3 is made up of 15 amino acids. Trimming stripped 6 bases from V and 1 base from J, with 16 bases between. In nucleotides, the CDR3 is TGTGCCAGCAGGCTCCGGGACAACCCTTCCTACGAGCAGTACTTC. This sequence encodes CASRLRDNPSYEQYF.

This clonotype has at least ten counts. The chain is built from TRBV28 and TRBJ2-7; D gene ambiguous. The CDR3 consists of 13 residues. Germline values: CDR1 MDHEN, CDR2 SYDVKM. Trimming removed 2 bases at V and 3 bases at J, with 8 bases between. CDR3 nucleotide sequence: TGTGCCAGCAGTTTAACAGAAAACTACGAGCAGTACTTC. It encodes CASSLTENYEQYF.

This clonotype has a count of ten or more. The chain joins TRBV28 to TRBJ2-7; D is possibly TRBD1 (6 bases). This CDR3 is built from 10 residues. Germline V gives CDR1 MDHEN, CDR2 SYDVKM. V lost 5 bases and J lost 10, with 9 bases in between. Here the CDR3 reads CASSRDNQYF. For the CDR3, the DNA is TGTGCCAGCAGTCGGGACAATCAGTACTTC. The full variable domain, completed using reference TRBV28 and TRBJ2-7, is DVKVTQSSRYLVKRTGEKVFLECVQDMDHENMFWYRQDPGLGLRLIYFSYDVKMKEKGDIPEGYSVSREKKERFSLILESASTNQTSMYLCASSRDNQYFGPGTRLTVT.

This clonotype was counted ten times or more. The V call is TRBV2, the J call TRBJ1-5, with 9 bases matching TRBD1. This CDR3 is 15 amino acids long. CDR1 SNHLY and CDR2 FYNNEI come from the germline V gene. Losses at the gene ends were 6 bases for V and 2 bases for J; bases not matched to a gene: 5. The CDR3 protein is CASRPDRGGNQPQHF. Here the CDR3 DNA reads TGTGCCAGCAGACCGGACAGGGGTGGCAATCAGCCCCAGCATTTT.

This clonotype was detected many times. The chain employs TRBV27 and TRBJ1-2; the D is unclear. Trimming shortened V by 9 bases and J by 2 bases, and 16 bases separated the two germline ends. This CDR3 is built from 14 residues. Germline CDR1 is MNHEY and CDR2 is SMNVEV (reference sequence). CDR3 bases: TGTGCCAGTAGATACGGCGCCCTAAACTATGGCTACACCTTC. It codes for CASRYGALNYGYTF.

This clonotype was counted between two and nine times. The gene calls are TRBV2 and TRBJ2-3, with a tentative D call TRBD2 (6 bases). Trimming removed 6 bases at V and 6 bases at J, with 25 bases between. The CDR3 runs 17 residues. Germline lookup yields CDR1 SNHLY and CDR2 FYNNEI. The DNA for the CDR3 is TGTGCCAGCAGCCCATTCCCGGATAGCGGTACGCTTGATACGCAGTATTTT. It translates to CASSPFPDSGTLDTQYF.

This chain joins TRBV11-2 and TRBJ2-7; D is perhaps TRBD2 (5 bases). Germline assignment: CDR1 SGHAT and CDR2 FQNNGV. The CDR3 length is 14 residues. Trimming pared 5 bases from V and 2 bases from J, leaving 13 bases between. The CDR3 spells CASSKNSGAYEQYF. CDR3 nucleotides: TGTGCCAGCAGCAAAAACAGCGGAGCCTACGAGCAGTACTTC.

This clonotype was detected ten times or more. The chain links TRBV28 to TRBJ1-5; 9 positions match TRBD1. Germline assignment: CDR1 MDHEN and CDR2 SYDVKM. Trimming removed 7 bases from V and 11 bases from J; junction bases left unmatched: 18. The CDR3 loop spans 16 amino acids. Written as DNA, the CDR3 is TGTGCCAGCACTACTCCCGGGACAGGGTCTGGTAAGGCCCAGCATTTT. This gives the protein CASTTPGTGSGKAQHF.

This clonotype was seen repeatedly, ten times or more. The rearrangement links TRBV27 to TRBJ2-7, with D unclear. The CDR3 runs 13 residues. V lost 4 bases and J 4 bases, leaving 11 bases between the germline ends. The germline V gene encodes CDR1 MNHEY and CDR2 SMNVEV (reference sequence). CDR3 DNA: TGTGCCAGCAGTTCGACTCGACTGTACGAGCAGTACTTC. This encodes CASSSTRLYEQYF.

The table lists this clonotype with many counts. The chain joins TRBV2 to TRBJ1-5; D gene uncertain. The germline V gene encodes CDR1 SNHLY and CDR2 FYNNEI. V lost 3 bases to trimming and J lost 0 bases, with 9 bases between them. This CDR3 has 15 amino acids. This CDR3 reads CASSDDGDSNQPQHF. CDR3 DNA sequence: TGTGCCAGCAGTGACGACGGGGATAGCAATCAGCCCCAGCATTTT.

There are many counts of this clonotype. The chain is built from TRBV28 and TRBJ1-1; D may be TRBD1 (5 bases). This CDR3 region has 15 residues. V was shortened by 5 bases and J by 3 bases, with 16 bases between the two germline ends. CDR1 and CDR2 from the germline V gene are MDHEN and SYDVKM. CDR3 amino acids: CASSPSPGLDTEAFF. DNA of the CDR3: TGTGCCAGCAGTCCCTCCCCAGGGTTAGACACTGAAGCTTTCTTT.

The chain is built from TRBV6-1 and TRBJ2-1; D not resolved. Germline V CDR1 and CDR2: MNHNS, SASEGT. The CDR3 totals 14 residues. Trimming shortened V by 5 bases and J by 2 bases, and 10 bases separated the two germline ends. The CDR3, as DNA: TGTGCCAGCAGTCTCGGACCCCCCTACAATGAGCAGTTCTTC. Translation: CASSLGPPYNEQFF.

The V and J genes are TRBV10-2 and TRBJ2-3; 7 bases match TRBD2. The CDR3 length is 16 residues. With V trimmed by 3 bases and J by 0 bases, 6 bases remained unmatched. CDR1 is WSHSY, CDR2 SAAADI, per germline. The CDR3 DNA is TGCGCCAGCAGTGACCTGACTAGCCTGAGCACAGATACGCAGTATTTT. Translation: CASSDLTSLSTDTQYF.

As regards this clonotype: One base separates it from a far larger clone, so it is likely a read error. The chain links TRBV2 to TRBJ2-1; 7 bases map to TRBD1. The J call is doubtful: the DNA matches TRBJ2-5 better. CDR3 length equals 14 residues. The germline CDR1 and CDR2 sequences are SNHLY and FYNNEI. The CDR3 DNA sequence: TGTGCCGGCAGAGTGGGACAGAACCAAGAGACCCAGTACTTC. Protein product: CAGRVGQNQETQYF.

This clonotype was seen many times. V usage is TRBV5-1 and J usage is TRBJ1-1; D uncertain. Germline V lookup: CDR1 SGHRS, CDR2 YFSETQ. Trimming removed 3 bases at V and 4 bases at J, with 13 bases between. The CDR3 covers 14 residues. The CDR3 DNA reads TGCGCCAGCAGCTCCCGGACGGCAACCACTGAAGCTTTCTTT. Protein product: CASSSRTATTEAFF.

In this sample, this clonotype turned up a few times. Relative to the germline gene, one junction end is altered; a read error may explain this. The chain combines TRBV5-1 with TRBJ2-2; 7 positions match TRBD2. The germline V gene encodes CDR1 SGHRS and CDR2 YFSETQ. This CDR3 comprises 17 residues. CDR3 loop: CASSLGLAEMNTGELFF. The CDR3 DNA reads TGTGCCAGCAGCTTGGGGCTAGCGGAGATGAACACCGGGGAGCTGTTTTTT.

There are many counts of this clonotype. The chain carries TRBV6-1 and TRBJ2-5, with D tentatively TRBD1 (6 bases). CDR1 and CDR2 from the germline V gene are MNHNS and SASEGT. The CDR3 runs 14 residues. V lost 6 bases, J lost 2 bases, and 13 bases lay in between. Here the CDR3 DNA reads TGTGCCAGCAGCACGGACAGAATTCAAGAGACCCAGTACTTC. It is translated as CASSTDRIQETQYF.

This CDR3 reads CSVSRGAYNEQFF. The CDR3, as DNA: TGCAGTGTTAGCCGTGGAGCCTACAATGAGCAGTTCTTC. V usage is TRBV20-1 and J usage is TRBJ2-1; the D is unclear. CDR1 and CDR2 (germline): DFQATT, SNEGSKA (reference sequence). Deletions cut 7 bases from V and 2 bases from J, with 12 bases between. The CDR3 spans 13 residues.

This clonotype showed up many times. The J gene is TRBJ1-2, the V gene TRBV28, with a weak D call TRBD1 (6 bases). This CDR3 has 13 residues. V shed 4 bases and J shed 7 bases, with 13 bases lying between them. Germline CDR1 is MDHEN and CDR2 is SYDVKM. The CDR3 nucleotides read TGTGCCAGCAGTTCCTGGGGGGGGCTTGGCTACACCTTC. It yields the protein CASSSWGGLGYTF.

V gene TRBV11-2 combines with J gene TRBJ1-6; possibly TRBD1 for D (5 bases). The CDR3 is made up of 18 amino acids. Germline CDR1 SGHAT, CDR2 FQNNGV. Trimming cost V 6 bases and J 0 bases, with 18 bases left between them. Here the CDR3 reads CASSSSGTPGSYNSPLHF. CDR3 DNA: TGTGCCAGCAGTAGTTCCGGGACCCCGGGCTCCTATAATTCACCCCTCCACTTT.

In this sample, this clonotype turned up a few times. The rearrangement joins TRBV20-1 to TRBJ1-6; D is perhaps TRBD1 (6 bases). Germline CDR1 and CDR2: DFQATT and SNEGSKA (reference sequence). The ends were cut back, 0 bases at V and 7 bases at J, with 10 bases in the middle. This CDR3 region has 14 residues. The CDR3 spells CSARDQGSNSPLHF. The CDR3 DNA reads TGCAGTGCTAGAGATCAGGGGTCCAATTCACCCCTCCACTTT.

There are many counts of this clonotype. V is TRBV5-1 and J is TRBJ2-7; 12 nucleotides match TRBD2. Germline CDR1 is SGHRS and CDR2 is YFSETQ. V lost 2 bases, J lost 0 bases, and 6 bases stayed unmatched. The CDR3 sequence is 17 residues long. The CDR3 protein is CASSFDWTSGTSYEQYF. The CDR3 nucleotides read TGCGCCAGCAGCTTCGACTGGACTAGCGGGACCTCCTACGAGCAGTACTTC.

This clonotype has at least ten counts. V and J are TRBV3-1 and TRBJ1-1, with D tentatively TRBD1 (5 bases). Germline CDR1 LGHDT, CDR2 YNNKEL (reference sequence). The V and J ends lost 3 bases and 2 bases respectively, with 10 bases between them. The CDR3 contains 14 residues. The CDR3, as DNA: TGTGCCAGCAGCCACAGGGTACGTAACACTGAAGCTTTCTTT. Translating it yields CASSHRVRNTEAFF.

The rearrangement uses TRBV25-1 and TRBJ1-4, with D hard to call. V was shortened by 7 bases and J by 5 bases, with 14 bases between the two germline ends. This CDR3 has 14 residues. Germline lookup yields CDR1 MGHDK and CDR2 SYGVNS. CDR3 in amino acids: CASTLSSRNEKLFF. CDR3 in DNA: TGTGCCAGCACCCTAAGCAGCAGGAATGAAAAACTGTTTTTT.

The V call is TRBV9, the J call TRBJ1-2, with TRBD1 matching over 9 bases. J was trimmed by 4 bases and V by 4 bases; bases with no gene match: 8. The V gene's germline CDR1 is SGDLS and CDR2 YYNGEE. This CDR3 region has 15 residues. The CDR3 sequence is CASSPSGTGSYGYTF. CDR3 in DNA: TGTGCCAGCAGCCCCTCCGGGACAGGGTCCTATGGCTACACCTTC.

The chain links TRBV7-3 to TRBJ2-3; D is unclear. The CDR3 totals 15 residues. Trimming removed 0 bases at V and 2 bases at J, with 9 bases between. Germline CDR1 SGHTA, CDR2 FQGTGA. Here the CDR3 reads CASSLTGSSTDTQYF. CDR3 in DNA: TGTGCCAGCAGCTTAACCGGGTCATCCACAGATACGCAGTATTTT.

Note on this clonotype: This may stem from a read error, because a much larger clone lies one nucleotide away. The rearrangement uses TRBV6-1 and TRBJ2-1; a weak D match, TRBD2 (6 bases). Germline V gene data show CDR1 as MNHNS and CDR2 as SASEGT. This CDR3 comprises 13 residues. In DNA form, the CDR3 reads TGTGCCAGCAAAAGGGACTCCTACAATGAGCAGCTCTTC. It encodes CASKRDSYNEQLF.

This clonotype was seen only a few times. V is TRBV6-1 and J is TRBJ2-7, with D perhaps matching TRBD1 (5 bases). This CDR3 contains 12 residues. V was pared by 7 bases and J by 2 bases, with 9 bases between. In germline, CDR1 is MNHNS, CDR2 SASEGT. The CDR3 loop reads CASKGYTYEQYF. The CDR3 nucleotides read TGTGCCAGCAAGGGGTACACCTACGAGCAGTACTTC.

The chain combines TRBV27 with TRBJ2-3; no clear D gene. Germline V CDR1 and CDR2: MNHEY, SMNVEV (reference sequence). CDR3 length equals 15 residues. Trimming pared 6 bases from V and 0 bases from J, leaving 13 bases between. CDR3 sequence reads: CASSAITGSTDTQYF. As DNA, the CDR3 is TGTGCCAGCAGCGCCATAACCGGCAGCACAGATACGCAGTATTTT.

The table lists this clonotype with a count of one. A read error may account for a junction end that differs from germline. The chain has TRBV27 and TRBJ1-5, with D possibly being TRBD1 (5 bases). The germline V gene has CDR1 MNHEY and CDR2 SMNVEV (reference sequence). This CDR3 region has 14 residues. The CDR3 region has the DNA TGTGCCAGCAGCCAAGGGGCCAGGGAGCAGCCCCGGCATTTT. Translated, it gives CASSQGAREQPRHF.